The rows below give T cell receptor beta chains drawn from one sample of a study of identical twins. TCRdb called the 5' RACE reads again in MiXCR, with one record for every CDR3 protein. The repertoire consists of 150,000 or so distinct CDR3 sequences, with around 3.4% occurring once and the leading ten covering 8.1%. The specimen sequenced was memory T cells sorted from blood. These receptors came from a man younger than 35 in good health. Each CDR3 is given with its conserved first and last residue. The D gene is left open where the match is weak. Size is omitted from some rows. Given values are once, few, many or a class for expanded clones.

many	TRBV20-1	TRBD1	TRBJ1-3	CSAAGSGLQGMFGNTIYF	TGCAGTGCTGCGGGCTCCGGGCTACAGGGGATGTTCGGAAACACCATATATTTT
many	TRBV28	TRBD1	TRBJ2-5	CASRTTGTGGAGTQYF	TGTGCCAGCAGGACCACGGGGACAGGGGGCGCGGGGACCCAGTACTTC
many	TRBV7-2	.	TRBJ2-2	CASSLDGGGNTGELFF	TGTGCCAGCAGCTTAGACGGGGGTGGGAACACCGGGGAGCTGTTTTTT
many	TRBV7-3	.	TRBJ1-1	CASGPAGLTEAFF	TGTGCCAGCGGTCCGGCGGGACTCACTGAAGCTTTCTTT
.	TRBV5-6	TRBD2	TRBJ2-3	CASSWDQRETDTQYF	TGTGCCAGCAGCTGGGATCAGCGGGAAACAGATACGCAGTATTTT
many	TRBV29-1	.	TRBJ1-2	CSVEKGGDGYTF	TGCAGCGTTGAAAAGGGGGGTGATGGCTACACCTTC
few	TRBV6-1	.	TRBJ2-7	CASSGIARDHEQYF	TGTGCCAGCAGTGGAATTGCCAGGGACCACGAGCAGTACTTC
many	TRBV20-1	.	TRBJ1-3	CSARDAGAPGNTIYF	TGCAGTGCTAGAGATGCAGGGGCGCCCGGAAACACCATATATTTT
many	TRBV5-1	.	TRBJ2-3	CASSYLPDTQYF	TGCGCCAGCAGCTACCTCCCAGATACGCAGTATTTT
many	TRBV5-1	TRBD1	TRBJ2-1	CASSPLTGVYNEQFF	TGCGCCAGCAGTCCGTTGACAGGGGTCTACAATGAGCAGTTCTTC
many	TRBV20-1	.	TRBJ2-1	CSARDGTREQFF	TGCAGTGCTAGAGATGGAACACGTGAGCAGTTCTTC
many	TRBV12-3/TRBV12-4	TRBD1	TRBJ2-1	CASRRTGGTSYNEQFF	TGTGCCAGCAGACGGACAGGGGGTACTAGTTACAATGAGCAGTTCTTC
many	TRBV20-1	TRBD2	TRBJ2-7	CSVLGEGEGSYEQYF	TGCAGTGTCCTGGGGGAGGGCGAGGGGTCCTACGAGCAGTACTTC
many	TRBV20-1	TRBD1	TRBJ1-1	CSATSTDTHRGSTEAFF	TGCAGTGCTACATCAACTGACACTCACAGGGGATCCACTGAAGCTTTCTTT
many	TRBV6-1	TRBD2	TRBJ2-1	CASSRLAGGDEQFF	TGTGCCAGCAGTCGACTAGCGGGAGGTGATGAGCAGTTCTTC
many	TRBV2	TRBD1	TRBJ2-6	CASSQTRGPGANVLTF	TGTGCCAGCTCTCAGACCAGGGGGCCTGGGGCCAACGTCCTGACTTTC
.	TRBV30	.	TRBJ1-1	CAWRKSEAFF	TGTGCCTGGCGAAAATCGGAGGCTTTCTTT
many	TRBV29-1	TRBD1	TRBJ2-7	CSVGGQGSYEQYF	TGCAGCGTCGGGGGACAGGGGTCCTACGAGCAGTACTTC
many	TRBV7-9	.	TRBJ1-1	CASSPSGRQAFF	TGTGCCAGCAGCCCGAGCGGCAGGCAAGCTTTCTTT
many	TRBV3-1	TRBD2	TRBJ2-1	CASRLTSGRLNEQFF	TGTGCCAGCAGGCTAACTAGCGGGAGATTGAATGAGCAGTTCTTC
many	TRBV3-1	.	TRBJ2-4	CASSQDKNLIAKNIQYF	TGTGCCAGCAGCCAAGACAAGAACCTAATAGCCAAAAACATTCAGTACTTC
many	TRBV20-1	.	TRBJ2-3	CSALPGPVKDTQYF	TGCAGTGCTCTACCGGGACCAGTCAAAGATACGCAGTATTTT
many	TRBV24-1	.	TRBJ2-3	CATTSETDTQYF	TGTGCCACCACGTCCGAGACAGATACGCAGTATTTT
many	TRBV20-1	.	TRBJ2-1	CSAVSSEAQFF	TGCAGTGCCGTCAGTTCGGAGGCGCAGTTCTTC
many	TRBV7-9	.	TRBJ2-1	CASSTSHPGRGEQFF	TGTGCCAGCAGCACAAGCCACCCAGGGCGGGGTGAGCAGTTCTTC
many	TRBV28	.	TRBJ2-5	CASSGELATQYF	TGTGCCAGCAGTGGGGAGCTGGCGACCCAGTACTTC
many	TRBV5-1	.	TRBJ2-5	CASSLEGETQYF	TGTGCCAGCAGCTTAGAGGGAGAGACCCAGTACTTC
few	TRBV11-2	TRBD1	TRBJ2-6	CASSSYRGRSGANVLTF	TGTGCCAGCAGCAGTTACAGGGGCCGCTCTGGGGCCAACGTCCTGACTTTC
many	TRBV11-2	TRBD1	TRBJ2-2	CASSNRDRGHGELFF	TGTGCCAGCAGTAACCGGGACAGGGGGCACGGGGAGCTGTTTTTT
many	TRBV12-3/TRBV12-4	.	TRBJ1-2	CASSLGGNIAGYTF	TGTGCCAGCAGTTTGGGGGGGAATATCGCTGGCTACACCTTC
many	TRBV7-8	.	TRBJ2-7	CASSRTDNYEQYF	TGTGCCAGCAGCCGGACGGATAACTACGAGCAGTACTTC
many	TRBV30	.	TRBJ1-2	CAWSSAGSPDTF	TGTGCCTGGAGTTCGGCAGGCTCTCCGGACACCTTC
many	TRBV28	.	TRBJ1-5	CASSHRMGVNQPQHF	TGTGCCAGCAGCCATCGGATGGGGGTCAATCAGCCCCAGCATTTT
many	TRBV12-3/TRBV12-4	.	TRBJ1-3	CASSLAGFGNTIYF	TGTGCCAGCAGTTTAGCGGGGTTCGGAAACACCATATATTTT
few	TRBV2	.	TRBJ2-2	CATGAGTTGELFF	TGTGCCACTGGAGCAGGGACGACCGGGGAGCTGTTTTTT
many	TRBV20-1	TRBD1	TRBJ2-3	CSARGTGSTDTQYF	TGCAGTGCTAGGGGGACAGGGTCCACAGATACGCAGTATTTT
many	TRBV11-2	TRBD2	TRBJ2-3	CASSPSGRRTDTQYF	TGTGCCAGCAGCCCTAGCGGGAGGCGCACAGATACGCAGTATTTT
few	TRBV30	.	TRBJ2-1	CAWSVRGYYNEQFF	TGTGCCTGGAGTGTAAGAGGGTACTACAATGAGCAGTTCTTC
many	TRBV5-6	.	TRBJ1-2	CASNGRWDGYTF	TGTGCCAGCAATGGGCGGTGGGATGGCTACACCTTC
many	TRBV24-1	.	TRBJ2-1	CATSETGRGEQFF	TGTGCCACCAGTGAGACAGGGAGGGGGGAGCAGTTCTTC